This is a list of T cell receptor beta chains from one sample in a study of human T cells and chemical hapten exposure. MiXCR was run by TCRdb on the RACE reads, yielding one entry per CDR3 protein. The data contain 150,000 to 200,000 distinct CDR3 sequences, approximately 31% of them singletons. Sequenced here: whole blood, sampled in connection with sensitization to the hapten diphenylcyclopropenone (DPC). Source of these receptors: a woman aged 25 to 39 with alopecia areata. Some clones in this sample may be carry-over from other donors' samples. Both conserved end residues are part of each CDR3. The D gene is left open where the match is weak. Not every row has a clone size; where given, it reads once, few, many or a size class.

v_gene: TRBV10-3
d_gene: NA
abundance: few
j_gene: TRBJ2-5
CDR3nt: TGTGCCATCAGTCGACTACCCCAAGAGACCCAGTACTTC
CDR3aa: CAISRLPQETQYF

v_gene: TRBV6-2/TRBV6-3
d_gene: NA
abundance: few
j_gene: TRBJ2-3
CDR3nt: TGTGCCAGCAGTTACGATGGGGGGCGGGAAGATACGCAGTATTTT
CDR3aa: CASSYDGGREDTQYF

v_gene: TRBV9
d_gene: NA
abundance: NA
j_gene: TRBJ1-4
CDR3nt: TGTGCCAGCAGCTTCGGAACAACTAATGAAAAACTGTTTTTT
CDR3aa: CASSFGTTNEKLFF

v_gene: TRBV24-1
d_gene: NA
abundance: NA
j_gene: TRBJ2-3
CDR3nt: TGTGCCACCAGTGATTTCGCAGGGCCAGATACGCAGTATTTT
CDR3aa: CATSDFAGPDTQYF

v_gene: TRBV29-1
d_gene: NA
abundance: NA
j_gene: TRBJ1-4
CDR3nt: TGCAGCGTTGAGATCAGGGGAAAACTGTTTTTT
CDR3aa: CSVEIRGKLFF

v_gene: TRBV5-1
d_gene: NA
abundance: NA
j_gene: TRBJ2-6
CDR3nt: TGCGCCAGCAGCTTGGCCGGGACCCCGAGGCCTGGGGCCAACGTCCTGACTTTC
CDR3aa: CASSLAGTPRPGANVLTF

v_gene: TRBV20-1
d_gene: NA
abundance: few
j_gene: TRBJ1-1
CDR3nt: TGCAGTGCCCTACAGGGAATGAACACTGAAGCTTTCTTT
CDR3aa: CSALQGMNTEAFF

v_gene: TRBV2
d_gene: NA
abundance: few
j_gene: TRBJ2-7
CDR3nt: TGTGCCAGCAGCCGGGACTTGACCTCCTACGAGCAGTACTTC
CDR3aa: CASSRDLTSYEQYF

v_gene: TRBV20-1
d_gene: NA
abundance: few
j_gene: TRBJ2-1
CDR3nt: TGCAGTGCTAGTAGTGCGGGGGCCTCCTACAATGAGCAGTTCTTC
CDR3aa: CSASSAGASYNEQFF

v_gene: TRBV10-3
d_gene: NA
abundance: few
j_gene: TRBJ1-2
CDR3nt: TGTGCCATCAGTGAGACAGGGAAAGGCTACACCTTC
CDR3aa: CAISETGKGYTF

v_gene: TRBV5-5
d_gene: NA
abundance: few
j_gene: TRBJ2-4
CDR3nt: TGTGCCAGCAGCTTGGGGAGGGAAGGTTTGGGCAAAAACATTCAGTACTTC
CDR3aa: CASSLGREGLGKNIQYF

v_gene: TRBV18
d_gene: NA
abundance: once
j_gene: TRBJ2-4
CDR3nt: TGTGCCAGCTCACAAACAGGGTTGGACATTCAGTACTTC
CDR3aa: CASSQTGLDIQYF

v_gene: TRBV6-1
d_gene: TRBD1
abundance: NA
j_gene: TRBJ1-2
CDR3nt: TGTGCCAGCAGTGAAGCGGGACAGGGCGCTGGCTACACCTTC
CDR3aa: CASSEAGQGAGYTF

v_gene: TRBV6-2/TRBV6-3
d_gene: NA
abundance: NA
j_gene: TRBJ1-5
CDR3nt: TGTGCCAGCAGCCAAGGACAGTACAATCAGCCCCAGCATTTT
CDR3aa: CASSQGQYNQPQHF

v_gene: TRBV4-3
d_gene: NA
abundance: NA
j_gene: TRBJ2-1
CDR3nt: TGCACCAGCAGCCAACGCCCTAGCAAGGAATACTACAATGAGCAGTTCTTC
CDR3aa: CTSSQRPSKEYYNEQFF

v_gene: TRBV7-2
d_gene: NA
abundance: few
j_gene: TRBJ1-3
CDR3nt: TGTGCCAGCAGCTCCCGGCCCGGAGTCACTGGAAACACCATATATTTT
CDR3aa: CASSSRPGVTGNTIYF

v_gene: TRBV12-3/TRBV12-4
d_gene: TRBD1
abundance: NA
j_gene: TRBJ1-2
CDR3nt: TGTGCCAGCAGCGAGGGACAGGGCTATGGCTACACCTTC
CDR3aa: CASSEGQGYGYTF

v_gene: TRBV28
d_gene: NA
abundance: few
j_gene: TRBJ2-7
CDR3nt: TGTGCCAGCGGAGCCTCGCTGGCACAGCAGTACTTC
CDR3aa: CASGASLAQQYF

v_gene: TRBV7-2
d_gene: NA
abundance: NA
j_gene: TRBJ2-3
CDR3nt: TGTGCCAGCAGCCGCCCCCGGACTGCACCCACAGATACGCAGTATTTT
CDR3aa: CASSRPRTAPTDTQYF

v_gene: TRBV19
d_gene: NA
abundance: NA
j_gene: TRBJ2-7
CDR3nt: TGTGCCAGTCGCGGGACTCCCGCCCACGAGCAGTACTTC
CDR3aa: CASRGTPAHEQYF

v_gene: TRBV10-3
d_gene: NA
abundance: NA
j_gene: TRBJ2-5
CDR3nt: TGTGCCATCACTGTCCGCCCACAAGAGACCCAGTACTTC
CDR3aa: CAITVRPQETQYF

v_gene: TRBV20-1
d_gene: NA
abundance: NA
j_gene: TRBJ1-5
CDR3nt: TGCAGTGCTAGTAAGGGTATCGATCAGCCCCAGCATTTT
CDR3aa: CSASKGIDQPQHF

v_gene: TRBV29-1
d_gene: TRBD2
abundance: NA
j_gene: TRBJ2-7
CDR3nt: TGCAGCGTGATAACGGGGGGCTACGAGCAGTACTTC
CDR3aa: CSVITGGYEQYF

v_gene: TRBV12-3/TRBV12-4
d_gene: NA
abundance: NA
j_gene: TRBJ2-5
CDR3nt: TGTGCCAGCCCCACCCTGCGAGAGACCCAGTACTTC
CDR3aa: CASPTLRETQYF

v_gene: TRBV3-1
d_gene: NA
abundance: once
j_gene: TRBJ2-1
CDR3nt: TGTGCCAGCAGCCAAGAGTCAACCTGGGGGAACAATGAGCAGTTCTTC
CDR3aa: CASSQESTWGNNEQFF

v_gene: TRBV28
d_gene: NA
abundance: few
j_gene: TRBJ1-2
CDR3nt: TGTGCCAGCAGGAGACAGGTATCAGGCTATGGCTACACCTTC
CDR3aa: CASRRQVSGYGYTF

v_gene: TRBV11-2
d_gene: NA
abundance: NA
j_gene: TRBJ2-3
CDR3nt: TGTGCCAGCAGCTTGGACCTAGGAGATACGCAGTATTTT
CDR3aa: CASSLDLGDTQYF

v_gene: TRBV21-1
d_gene: NA
abundance: NA
j_gene: TRBJ2-1
CDR3nt: TGTGCCAGCAGCAAAACTAGCGGGAGAGGTAATGAGCAGTTCTTC
CDR3aa: CASSKTSGRGNEQFF

v_gene: TRBV4-1
d_gene: TRBD2
abundance: few
j_gene: TRBJ2-7
CDR3nt: TGCGCCAGCAGCCTCCCCGGGACTACAACGGACGAGCAGTACTTC
CDR3aa: CASSLPGTTTDEQYF

v_gene: TRBV4-2
d_gene: NA
abundance: NA
j_gene: TRBJ1-2
CDR3nt: TGTGCCTCCGAGGGGGGCGAGGACTATGGCTACACCTTC
CDR3aa: CASEGGEDYGYTF

v_gene: TRBV5-1
d_gene: TRBD2
abundance: few
j_gene: TRBJ2-7
CDR3nt: TGCGCCAGCAGCTTGCGCACTAGCGGGGGGAACTCCTACGAGCAGTACTTC
CDR3aa: CASSLRTSGGNSYEQYF

v_gene: TRBV28
d_gene: NA
abundance: few
j_gene: TRBJ1-2
CDR3nt: TGTGCCAGCAGTTTAGGTCGAAACTATGGCTACACCTTC
CDR3aa: CASSLGRNYGYTF

v_gene: TRBV29-1
d_gene: NA
abundance: NA
j_gene: TRBJ2-3
CDR3nt: TGCAGCGTTGGAGTAACGGATACGCAGTATTTT
CDR3aa: CSVGVTDTQYF

v_gene: TRBV29-1
d_gene: NA
abundance: NA
j_gene: TRBJ2-1
CDR3nt: TGCAGCGTTGGGGTTCGGGACCCCGGCTCCTACAATGAGCAGTTCTTC
CDR3aa: CSVGVRDPGSYNEQFF

v_gene: TRBV19
d_gene: TRBD2
abundance: few
j_gene: TRBJ2-5
CDR3nt: TGTGCCACCACTCCTGGACTAGCGGGGGGACCCCAAGAGACCCAGTACTTC
CDR3aa: CATTPGLAGGPQETQYF

v_gene: TRBV25-1
d_gene: NA
abundance: NA
j_gene: TRBJ1-6
CDR3nt: TGTGCCAGCAGTGATGGTCCGTATTCACCCCTCCACTTT
CDR3aa: CASSDGPYSPLHF

v_gene: TRBV7-2
d_gene: NA
abundance: few
j_gene: TRBJ2-3
CDR3nt: TGTGCCAGCAGCTTATCGACTGGAGATACGCAGTATTTT
CDR3aa: CASSLSTGDTQYF

v_gene: TRBV4-1
d_gene: TRBD2
abundance: few
j_gene: TRBJ2-2
CDR3nt: TGCGCCAGCAGCCAAGAAGTAGCGGGGGTCACCGGGGAGCTGTTTTTT
CDR3aa: CASSQEVAGVTGELFF

v_gene: TRBV12-3/TRBV12-4
d_gene: NA
abundance: few
j_gene: TRBJ1-6
CDR3nt: TGTGCCAGCAGTTTCCCCGGGGAAAATTCACCCCTCCACTTT
CDR3aa: CASSFPGENSPLHF

v_gene: TRBV5-5
d_gene: NA
abundance: NA
j_gene: TRBJ2-1
CDR3nt: TGTGCCAGCAGCCCCGCGGCCCCTGGACGCGATGAGCAGTTCTTC
CDR3aa: CASSPAAPGRDEQFF